A selection of T cell receptor beta chains follows, all from one sample in a study of T-cell reconstitution after alpha-beta-depleted transplantation in children. TCRdb redid the calling of the PCR reads with MiXCR, one entry per CDR3 protein. The sample contains 65,000 to 75,000 distinct CDR3 sequences, approximately 4.4% of which appear only once. Material: PBMCs, mostly from graft donor cells, obtained 180 days after TCRalphabeta/CD19-depleted stem cell transplant. The receptor source for this set is a boy under three years old who had a stem cell transplant for acute myeloid leukemia, so the T cells may come from the graft donor. CDR3s include the opening cysteine and the closing phenylalanine or tryptophan. A D gene is named only where the DNA matches it firmly. Clone size appears in some rows only: once, few, many, or a class for an expanded clone.

j_gene: TRBJ2-1
v_gene: TRBV7-3
abundance: many
d_gene: -
CDR3nt: TGTGCCAGCAGCCCTGGGACTTCCTCGGACAATGAGCAGTTCTTC
CDR3aa: CASSPGTSSDNEQFF

j_gene: TRBJ2-7
v_gene: TRBV5-6
abundance: many
d_gene: TRBD2
CDR3nt: TGTGCCAGCAGCTTCCCCGGCGGGGGGATCTACGAGCAGTACTTC
CDR3aa: CASSFPGGGIYEQYF

j_gene: TRBJ1-6
v_gene: TRBV6-1
abundance: many
d_gene: -
CDR3nt: TGTGCCAGCAGTCCAGGGTGGAACTCACCCCTCCACTTT
CDR3aa: CASSPGWNSPLHF

j_gene: TRBJ1-1
v_gene: TRBV12-5
abundance: many
d_gene: TRBD1
CDR3nt: TGTGCTAGTGGTTTGTCAACAGGGGGTGTAGGTGACACTGAAGCTTTCTTT
CDR3aa: CASGLSTGGVGDTEAFF

j_gene: TRBJ2-7
v_gene: TRBV20-1
abundance: many
d_gene: -
CDR3nt: TGCAGTGCTAGGGTGGGATACGAGCAGTACTTC
CDR3aa: CSARVGYEQYF

j_gene: TRBJ2-3
v_gene: TRBV7-8
abundance: many
d_gene: -
CDR3nt: TGTGCCAGCAGCAACAGGATTAAGACAGATACGCAGTATTTT
CDR3aa: CASSNRIKTDTQYF

j_gene: TRBJ2-2
v_gene: TRBV6-5
abundance: many
d_gene: -
CDR3nt: TGTGCCAGCAAGTCCCAGAGTGTAATCGGGGAGCTGTTTTTT
CDR3aa: CASKSQSVIGELFF

j_gene: TRBJ2-3
v_gene: TRBV20-1
abundance: many
d_gene: -
CDR3nt: TGCAGTGCCATCCAGGACGGCACAGATACGCAGTATTTT
CDR3aa: CSAIQDGTDTQYF

j_gene: TRBJ2-2
v_gene: TRBV18
abundance: many
d_gene: -
CDR3nt: TGTGCCAGCTCACCAAACACGGGAACCGGGGAGCTGTTTTTT
CDR3aa: CASSPNTGTGELFF

j_gene: TRBJ2-5
v_gene: TRBV28
abundance: many
d_gene: -
CDR3nt: TGTGCCAGCAGAAAGGGGCCACCGCAAGAGACCCAGTACTTC
CDR3aa: CASRKGPPQETQYF

j_gene: TRBJ2-5
v_gene: TRBV29-1
abundance: many
d_gene: TRBD1
CDR3nt: TGCAGCGTTGGCCGGGACAGGGTCGAGACCCAGTACTTC
CDR3aa: CSVGRDRVETQYF

j_gene: TRBJ2-1
v_gene: TRBV12-3/TRBV12-4
abundance: -
d_gene: TRBD2
CDR3nt: TGTGCCAGCAGTTTACCCCGCGGGGGGGGAGGGGGATACAATGAGCAGTTCTTC
CDR3aa: CASSLPRGGGGGYNEQFF

j_gene: TRBJ2-3
v_gene: TRBV4-3
abundance: few
d_gene: -
CDR3nt: TGCGCCAGCAGCCAGGAACTGATCACAGATACGCAGTATTTT
CDR3aa: CASSQELITDTQYF

j_gene: TRBJ2-6
v_gene: TRBV5-1
abundance: many
d_gene: -
CDR3nt: TGCGCCAGCAGAGATCGGGACAAACAAAGGGCCAACGTCCTGACTTTC
CDR3aa: CASRDRDKQRANVLTF

j_gene: TRBJ1-1
v_gene: TRBV5-1
abundance: many
d_gene: TRBD1
CDR3nt: TGCGCCAGCAGCCCTACAGGGGGCAGATACACTGAAGCTTTCTTT
CDR3aa: CASSPTGGRYTEAFF

j_gene: TRBJ2-6
v_gene: TRBV4-3
abundance: many
d_gene: TRBD2
CDR3nt: TGCGCCAGCAGCCCCCTTGCTAGCGGGGGACCTCCTTCTGGGGCCAACGTCCTGACTTTC
CDR3aa: CASSPLASGGPPSGANVLTF

j_gene: TRBJ2-7
v_gene: TRBV4-3
abundance: many
d_gene: -
CDR3nt: TGCGCCAGCAGCCAAGAGGCCAGGGGACCCTCCTACGAGCAGTACTTC
CDR3aa: CASSQEARGPSYEQYF

j_gene: TRBJ2-5
v_gene: TRBV19
abundance: few
d_gene: -
CDR3nt: TGTGCCAGTAGCCCACGGGGGAAGGAGACCCAGTACTTC
CDR3aa: CASSPRGKETQYF

j_gene: TRBJ2-3
v_gene: TRBV5-1
abundance: many
d_gene: -
CDR3nt: TGCGCCAGCAGCTTGGCCCAGACCCCTAGCACAGATACGCAGTATTTT
CDR3aa: CASSLAQTPSTDTQYF

j_gene: TRBJ2-7
v_gene: TRBV19
abundance: many
d_gene: -
CDR3nt: TGTGCCAGTAGTATTTTGGGTCAGCCTTACGAGCAGTACTTC
CDR3aa: CASSILGQPYEQYF

j_gene: TRBJ2-7
v_gene: TRBV30
abundance: many
d_gene: TRBD2
CDR3nt: TGTGCCTGGAGTCGAACGACTAGCGGGGGGGGCTACGAGCAGTACTTC
CDR3aa: CAWSRTTSGGGYEQYF

j_gene: TRBJ1-1
v_gene: TRBV5-8
abundance: many
d_gene: TRBD1
CDR3nt: TGTGCCAGCAGCCACCGGGACAGCCAGAACACTGAAGCTTTCTTT
CDR3aa: CASSHRDSQNTEAFF

j_gene: TRBJ2-5
v_gene: TRBV5-1
abundance: many
d_gene: TRBD2
CDR3nt: TGCGCCAGCAGCTCCCTAGCGGGGATGCTTGTAGAGACCCAGTACTTC
CDR3aa: CASSSLAGMLVETQYF

j_gene: TRBJ2-7
v_gene: TRBV20-1
abundance: many
d_gene: -
CDR3nt: TGCAGTGCTAGACTGCCAGGGGCCAGGGTCTACGAGCAGTACTTC
CDR3aa: CSARLPGARVYEQYF

j_gene: TRBJ2-2
v_gene: TRBV27
abundance: many
d_gene: TRBD1
CDR3nt: TGTGCCAGCAGTTTGGGACAGGGGCTTATAACCGGGGAGCTGTTTTTT
CDR3aa: CASSLGQGLITGELFF

j_gene: TRBJ2-2
v_gene: TRBV9
abundance: many
d_gene: -
CDR3nt: TGTGCCAGCAGCGGGCGGGGAAACACCGGGGAGCTGTTTTTT
CDR3aa: CASSGRGNTGELFF

j_gene: TRBJ2-1
v_gene: TRBV20-1
abundance: many
d_gene: TRBD2
CDR3nt: TGCAGTGCCCCGGGACTAGCGACAAGCTCCTACAATGAGCAGTTCTTC
CDR3aa: CSAPGLATSSYNEQFF

j_gene: TRBJ1-5
v_gene: TRBV4-1
abundance: many
d_gene: -
CDR3nt: TGCGCCAGCAGCCAAGATCCGGGGTGGGATCAGCCCCAGCATTTT
CDR3aa: CASSQDPGWDQPQHF

j_gene: TRBJ2-5
v_gene: TRBV7-2
abundance: many
d_gene: -
CDR3nt: TGTGCCAGCAGCCCAGGACTATTGGGGGAGACCCAGTACTTC
CDR3aa: CASSPGLLGETQYF

j_gene: TRBJ2-5
v_gene: TRBV20-1
abundance: many
d_gene: TRBD1
CDR3nt: TGCAGTGCTAGTCGAACAGGGGGAGAGACCCAGTACTTC
CDR3aa: CSASRTGGETQYF

j_gene: TRBJ1-5
v_gene: TRBV7-2
abundance: many
d_gene: TRBD1
CDR3nt: TGTGCCAGCAGCTTGCGGGACAGACCTAATCAGCCCCAGCATTTT
CDR3aa: CASSLRDRPNQPQHF